These T cell receptor beta chains were read from a single sample in a study of radiotherapy plus CTLA-4 blockade in lung cancer. Sequencing was performed with immunoSEQ multiplex PCR; in TCRdb, only in-frame clones are kept and a portion is missing. The table records about 70,000 clones, around 80% of them present only once. The source material was peripheral blood, sampled from a patient treated with radiotherapy plus ipilimumab. The receptors here all came from a human donor with non-small cell lung cancer who had a complete response to radiotherapy plus ipilimumab. CDR3s include the opening cysteine and the closing phenylalanine or tryptophan. The order of the fields is clone size, J gene, D gene, V gene, CDR3 protein, CDR3 DNA. The D gene is left open where the match is weak. Rows may omit the clone size; those that give it use once, few, many or a size class.

abundance: once
j_gene: TRBJ1-1
d_gene: -
v_gene: TRBV30
CDR3aa: CAWSVGQLNTEAFF
CDR3nt: TGTGCCTGGAGTGTCGGACAGCTGAACACTGAAGCTTTCTTT

abundance: -
j_gene: TRBJ1-2
d_gene: TRBD1
v_gene: TRBV5-4
CDR3aa: CASSLWGPGQANLRDYGYTF
CDR3nt: TGTGCCAGCAGCTTGTGGGGACCGGGACAGGCAAACCTCCGGGACTATGGCTACACCTTC

abundance: -
j_gene: TRBJ2-3
d_gene: -
v_gene: TRBV15
CDR3aa: CATSSPPSVAPDTQYF
CDR3nt: TGTGCCACCAGCAGCCCGCCTAGCGTTGCCCCAGATACGCAGTATTTT

abundance: -
j_gene: TRBJ2-5
d_gene: TRBD2
v_gene: TRBV7-2
CDR3aa: CASSFSGGGQETQYF
CDR3nt: TGTGCCAGCAGCTTTTCTGGCGGGGGACAAGAGACCCAGTACTTC

abundance: once
j_gene: TRBJ1-1
d_gene: TRBD1
v_gene: TRBV6-1
CDR3aa: CASSESDTGGPFKAFF
CDR3nt: TGTGCCAGCAGTGAATCTGACACAGGGGGCCCATTCAAGGCTTTCTTT

abundance: -
j_gene: TRBJ2-4
d_gene: -
v_gene: TRBV11-3
CDR3aa: CASSVGVKNIQYF
CDR3nt: TGTGCCAGCAGCGTCGGGGTCAAAAACATTCAGTACTTC

abundance: once
j_gene: TRBJ2-7
d_gene: TRBD2
v_gene: TRBV7-2
CDR3aa: CASSLARGGAYEQYF
CDR3nt: TGTGCCAGCAGCTTAGCTCGCGGGGGGGCCTACGAGCAGTACTTC

abundance: -
j_gene: TRBJ2-1
d_gene: TRBD2
v_gene: TRBV27
CDR3aa: CASSLGLAGGLGEQFF
CDR3nt: TGTGCCAGCAGTTTGGGACTAGCGGGGGGTCTAGGAGAGCAGTTCTTC

abundance: -
j_gene: TRBJ1-5
d_gene: TRBD1
v_gene: TRBV7-9
CDR3aa: CASSPTGTGLNQPQHF
CDR3nt: TGTGCCAGCAGCCCAACCGGGACAGGACTCAATCAGCCCCAGCATTTT

abundance: few
j_gene: TRBJ1-1
d_gene: -
v_gene: TRBV30
CDR3aa: CAWTQQGAGNTEAFF
CDR3nt: TGTGCCTGGACCCAGCAGGGCGCGGGGAACACTGAAGCTTTCTTT

abundance: once
j_gene: TRBJ1-1
d_gene: TRBD1
v_gene: TRBV5-8
CDR3aa: CASSPLLGGLAEAFF
CDR3nt: TGTGCCAGCAGCCCACTGTTAGGGGGCCTTGCTGAAGCTTTCTTT

abundance: once
j_gene: TRBJ1-1
d_gene: -
v_gene: TRBV19
CDR3aa: CASSILWQGGAEAFF
CDR3nt: TGTGCCAGTAGTATACTCTGGCAGGGAGGCGCTGAAGCTTTCTTT

abundance: -
j_gene: TRBJ2-3
d_gene: -
v_gene: TRBV5-4
CDR3aa: CASSLGVGTDTQYF
CDR3nt: TGTGCCAGCAGCTTGGGTGTGGGGACAGATACGCAGTATTTT

abundance: -
j_gene: TRBJ1-2
d_gene: -
v_gene: TRBV29-1
CDR3aa: CSANPPRGRGDYGYTF
CDR3nt: TGCAGCGCCAATCCCCCCCGTGGCAGGGGTGACTATGGCTACACCTTC

abundance: -
j_gene: TRBJ1-4
d_gene: TRBD1
v_gene: TRBV9
CDR3aa: CASSVAEGGEGEKLFF
CDR3nt: TGTGCCAGCAGCGTAGCTGAAGGGGGCGAGGGTGAAAAACTGTTTTTT

abundance: -
j_gene: TRBJ1-5
d_gene: -
v_gene: TRBV10-3
CDR3aa: CAIKRDPKGPQHF
CDR3nt: TGTGCCATCAAGCGGGACCCGAAGGGGCCCCAGCATTTT

abundance: -
j_gene: TRBJ1-1
d_gene: -
v_gene: TRBV29-1
CDR3aa: CSDYRIMNTEAFF
CDR3nt: TGCAGCGACTACAGGATTATGAACACTGAAGCTTTCTTT

abundance: -
j_gene: TRBJ2-5
d_gene: -
v_gene: TRBV19
CDR3aa: CASSKGSVQETQYF
CDR3nt: TGTGCCAGTAGTAAAGGGAGCGTCCAAGAGACCCAGTACTTC

abundance: -
j_gene: TRBJ2-5
d_gene: -
v_gene: TRBV18
CDR3aa: CASSTPSERQETQYF
CDR3nt: TGTGCCAGCTCAACCCCGTCGGAGCGTCAAGAGACCCAGTACTTC

abundance: -
j_gene: TRBJ2-1
d_gene: TRBD2
v_gene: TRBV29-1
CDR3aa: CSVPRSSGWNNEQFF
CDR3nt: TGCAGCGTCCCTCGATCTAGCGGCTGGAACAATGAGCAGTTCTTC

abundance: -
j_gene: TRBJ2-1
d_gene: TRBD1
v_gene: TRBV29-1
CDR3aa: CSVDGPFQGVEQFF
CDR3nt: TGCAGCGTTGATGGCCCGTTCCAGGGGGTTGAGCAGTTCTTC

abundance: -
j_gene: TRBJ1-5
d_gene: -
v_gene: TRBV10-2
CDR3aa: CASKSKPDSNQPQHF
CDR3nt: TGCGCCAGCAAATCCAAGCCCGACAGCAATCAGCCCCAGCATTTT

abundance: -
j_gene: TRBJ2-3
d_gene: TRBD2
v_gene: TRBV7-6
CDR3aa: CASSGGLAGITDTQYF
CDR3nt: TGTGCCAGCAGCGGGGGACTAGCGGGGATCACAGATACGCAGTATTTT

abundance: -
j_gene: TRBJ2-2
d_gene: TRBD2
v_gene: TRBV2
CDR3aa: CATSPGAGVHTGELFF
CDR3nt: TGTGCCACCTCCCCGGGAGCGGGGGTGCACACCGGGGAGCTGTTTTTT

abundance: -
j_gene: TRBJ1-1
d_gene: -
v_gene: TRBV2
CDR3aa: CASKTNTEAFF
CDR3nt: TGTGCCAGCAAGACGAACACTGAAGCTTTCTTT

abundance: -
j_gene: TRBJ2-3
d_gene: TRBD1
v_gene: TRBV6-6
CDR3aa: CASSGQDSTDTQYF
CDR3nt: TGTGCCAGCAGTGGACAGGACAGCACAGATACGCAGTATTTT

abundance: -
j_gene: TRBJ1-1
d_gene: -
v_gene: TRBV6-5
CDR3aa: CASSYGDGRLYSEAFF
CDR3nt: TGTGCCAGCAGTTACGGGGACGGGAGATTGTACTCTGAAGCTTTCTTT

abundance: few
j_gene: TRBJ2-1
d_gene: -
v_gene: TRBV9
CDR3aa: CASSVAGTGHNEQFF
CDR3nt: TGTGCCAGCAGCGTCGCCGGGACTGGGCACAATGAGCAGTTCTTC

abundance: -
j_gene: TRBJ2-1
d_gene: -
v_gene: TRBV29-1
CDR3aa: CSAFSGVGEQFF
CDR3nt: TGCAGCGCCTTCTCTGGGGTGGGGGAGCAGTTCTTC

abundance: -
j_gene: TRBJ2-3
d_gene: -
v_gene: TRBV9
CDR3aa: CASSVAETRGFTDTQYF
CDR3nt: TGTGCCAGCAGCGTAGCTGAGACTAGAGGGTTTACAGATACGCAGTATTTT

abundance: -
j_gene: TRBJ1-1
d_gene: -
v_gene: TRBV7-2
CDR3aa: CASSLVGGGDTEAFF
CDR3nt: TGTGCCAGCAGCTTAGTGGGCGGGGGAGACACTGAAGCTTTCTTT

abundance: -
j_gene: TRBJ2-5
d_gene: -
v_gene: TRBV2
CDR3aa: CASTQNIKGETQYF
CDR3nt: TGTGCCAGCACGCAGAACATAAAGGGGGAGACCCAGTACTTC

abundance: -
j_gene: TRBJ2-2
d_gene: -
v_gene: TRBV6-1
CDR3aa: CASSDWGGGIWAGELFF
CDR3nt: TGTGCCAGCAGTGATTGGGGAGGGGGAATATGGGCCGGGGAGCTGTTTTTT

abundance: -
j_gene: TRBJ2-5
d_gene: TRBD1
v_gene: TRBV19
CDR3aa: CASSLGTGSETQYF
CDR3nt: TGTGCCAGTTCCCTCGGGACAGGGAGCGAGACCCAGTACTTC

abundance: once
j_gene: TRBJ1-2
d_gene: -
v_gene: TRBV2
CDR3aa: CASREEGGYTF
CDR3nt: TGCGCCAGCAGGGAGGAGGGAGGCTACACCTTC

abundance: -
j_gene: TRBJ1-5
d_gene: -
v_gene: TRBV10-2
CDR3aa: CASRGQRNQPQHF
CDR3nt: TGCGCCAGCCGCGGACAGCGCAATCAGCCCCAGCATTTT

abundance: -
j_gene: TRBJ2-1
d_gene: TRBD2
v_gene: TRBV6-6
CDR3aa: CASSYDGGLSNEQFF
CDR3nt: TGTGCCAGCAGTTACGACGGGGGGTTAAGTAATGAGCAGTTCTTC

abundance: -
j_gene: TRBJ2-1
d_gene: TRBD2
v_gene: TRBV5-1
CDR3aa: CASTPSGAVGNEQFF
CDR3nt: TGCGCCAGCACCCCTAGCGGGGCAGTCGGAAATGAGCAGTTCTTC

abundance: -
j_gene: TRBJ1-3
d_gene: TRBD1
v_gene: TRBV27
CDR3aa: CASRDRAAKNTIYF
CDR3nt: TGTGCCAGCCGGGACAGGGCTGCGAAAAACACCATATATTTT

abundance: -
j_gene: TRBJ1-2
d_gene: -
v_gene: TRBV7-2
CDR3aa: CASSKTGENYGYTF
CDR3nt: TGTGCCAGCAGCAAAACGGGGGAAAACTATGGCTACACCTTC

abundance: -
j_gene: TRBJ1-1
d_gene: TRBD1
v_gene: TRBV30
CDR3aa: CAWSPGTVNTEAFF
CDR3nt: TGTGCCTGGAGTCCCGGGACAGTGAACACTGAAGCTTTCTTT

abundance: -
j_gene: TRBJ1-1
d_gene: -
v_gene: TRBV6-1
CDR3aa: CASSLGLLRTTEAFF
CDR3nt: TGTGCCAGCAGCCTAGGGCTTTTACGCACCACTGAAGCTTTCTTT

abundance: once
j_gene: TRBJ1-2
d_gene: TRBD1
v_gene: TRBV18
CDR3aa: CASSPLDRGRYGYTF
CDR3nt: TGTGCCAGCTCACCACTGGACAGGGGACGATATGGCTACACCTTC

abundance: -
j_gene: TRBJ2-2
d_gene: -
v_gene: TRBV4-3
CDR3aa: CASSQGIGESTGELFF
CDR3nt: TGCGCCAGCAGCCAAGGTATTGGGGAGTCGACCGGGGAGCTGTTTTTT

abundance: once
j_gene: TRBJ2-7
d_gene: -
v_gene: TRBV6-5
CDR3aa: CASSYSRGGSEQYF
CDR3nt: TGTGCCAGCAGTTACTCTAGGGGGGGGAGCGAGCAGTACTTC

abundance: -
j_gene: TRBJ1-4
d_gene: -
v_gene: TRBV6-6
CDR3aa: CASSPDGVNEKLFF
CDR3nt: TGTGCCAGCAGTCCCGACGGGGTTAATGAAAAACTGTTTTTT

abundance: -
j_gene: TRBJ2-5
d_gene: TRBD1
v_gene: TRBV19
CDR3aa: CASSSGQGAGETQYF
CDR3nt: TGTGCCAGTAGCTCGGGACAGGGGGCAGGGGAGACCCAGTACTTC

abundance: once
j_gene: TRBJ2-1
d_gene: -
v_gene: TRBV6-6
CDR3aa: CASLITRTGVYNEQFF
CDR3nt: TGTGCCAGCCTAATAACAAGGACGGGGGTGTACAATGAGCAGTTCTTC

abundance: once
j_gene: TRBJ1-1
d_gene: -
v_gene: TRBV9
CDR3aa: CASSPPVRVVNTEAFF
CDR3nt: TGTGCCAGCAGCCCCCCGGTTAGGGTGGTGAACACTGAAGCTTTCTTT

abundance: -
j_gene: TRBJ2-1
d_gene: -
v_gene: TRBV10-1
CDR3aa: CASSETGRNEQFF
CDR3nt: TGCGCCAGCAGTGAGACGGGGAGGAATGAGCAGTTCTTC

abundance: -
j_gene: TRBJ2-3
d_gene: TRBD2
v_gene: TRBV11-3
CDR3aa: CASSGTGTSAQYF
CDR3nt: TGTGCCAGCAGCGGAACCGGGACTAGCGCGCAGTATTTT

abundance: -
j_gene: TRBJ1-6
d_gene: TRBD1
v_gene: TRBV5-1
CDR3aa: CASSLVIGGQQNSPLHF
CDR3nt: TGCGCCAGCAGCTTGGTAATCGGGGGACAGCAAAATTCACCCCTCCACTTT

abundance: -
j_gene: TRBJ1-5
d_gene: -
v_gene: TRBV6-1
CDR3aa: CASSEGDPGQPQHF
CDR3nt: TGTGCCAGCAGTGAAGGGGATCCGGGGCAGCCCCAGCATTTT

abundance: -
j_gene: TRBJ2-1
d_gene: -
v_gene: TRBV7-7
CDR3aa: CASSLGSGSYNEQFF
CDR3nt: TGTGCTAGCAGCTTGGGGAGCGGCTCCTACAATGAGCAGTTCTTC

abundance: -
j_gene: TRBJ2-7
d_gene: TRBD1
v_gene: TRBV5-8
CDR3aa: CASSLAGTGPTYEQYF
CDR3nt: TGTGCCAGCAGCTTGGCCGGGACAGGACCCACCTACGAGCAGTACTTC

abundance: -
j_gene: TRBJ1-4
d_gene: TRBD1
v_gene: TRBV28
CDR3aa: CASSSPGQYNEKLFF
CDR3nt: TGTGCCAGCAGTTCACCGGGACAGTATAATGAAAAACTGTTTTTT

abundance: -
j_gene: TRBJ1-1
d_gene: -
v_gene: TRBV27
CDR3aa: CASRRGGIGETEAFF
CDR3nt: TGTGCCAGCAGACGGGGAGGGATTGGAGAGACTGAAGCTTTCTTT

abundance: -
j_gene: TRBJ2-1
d_gene: -
v_gene: TRBV5-4
CDR3aa: CASSPPEEGREQFF
CDR3nt: TGTGCCAGCAGCCCCCCCGAGGAGGGGCGTGAGCAGTTCTTC